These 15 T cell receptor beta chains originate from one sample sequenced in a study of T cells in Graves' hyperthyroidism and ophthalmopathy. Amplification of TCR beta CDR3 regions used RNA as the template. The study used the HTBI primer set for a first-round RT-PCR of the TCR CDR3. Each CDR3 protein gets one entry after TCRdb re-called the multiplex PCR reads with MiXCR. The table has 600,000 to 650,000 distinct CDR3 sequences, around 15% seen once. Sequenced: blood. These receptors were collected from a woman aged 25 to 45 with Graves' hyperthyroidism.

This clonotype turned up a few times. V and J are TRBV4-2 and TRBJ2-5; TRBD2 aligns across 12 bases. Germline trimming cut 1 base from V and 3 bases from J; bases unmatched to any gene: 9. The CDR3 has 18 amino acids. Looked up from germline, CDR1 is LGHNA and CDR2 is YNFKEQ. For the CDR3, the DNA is TGTGCCAGCAGCCAAGTAGGACTAGCGGGGCCCGGGAAAGAGACCCAGTACTTC. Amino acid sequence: CASSQVGLAGPGKETQYF.

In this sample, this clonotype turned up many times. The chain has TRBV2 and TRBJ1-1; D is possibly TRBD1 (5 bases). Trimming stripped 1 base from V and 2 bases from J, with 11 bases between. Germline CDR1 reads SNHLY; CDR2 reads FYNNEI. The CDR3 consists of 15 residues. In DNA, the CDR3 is TGTGCCAGCAGTGAAGACGGGGGATTCAACACTGAAGCTTTCTTT. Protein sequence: CASSEDGGFNTEAFF.

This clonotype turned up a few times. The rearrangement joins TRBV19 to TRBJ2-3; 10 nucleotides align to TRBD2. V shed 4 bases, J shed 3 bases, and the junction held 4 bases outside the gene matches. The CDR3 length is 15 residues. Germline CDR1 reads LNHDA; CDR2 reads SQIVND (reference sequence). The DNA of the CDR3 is TGTGCCAGTAGTACCGGACTAGCGGCAACAGATACGCAGTATTTT. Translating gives CASSTGLAATDTQYF.

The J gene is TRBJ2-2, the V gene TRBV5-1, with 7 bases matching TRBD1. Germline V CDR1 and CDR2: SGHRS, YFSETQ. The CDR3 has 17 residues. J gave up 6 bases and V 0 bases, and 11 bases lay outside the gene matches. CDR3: CASSLGLSGGFSGELFF. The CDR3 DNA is TGCGCCAGCAGCTTGGGGCTATCAGGGGGATTCTCCGGGGAGCTGTTTTTT.

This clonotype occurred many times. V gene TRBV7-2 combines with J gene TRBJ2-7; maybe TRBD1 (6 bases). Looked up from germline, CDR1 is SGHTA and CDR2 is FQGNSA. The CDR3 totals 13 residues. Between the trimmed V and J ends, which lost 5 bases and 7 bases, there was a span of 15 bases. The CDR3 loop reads CASSEQGLGEQYF. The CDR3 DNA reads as TGTGCCAGCAGCGAACAGGGTTTAGGAGAGCAGTACTTC.

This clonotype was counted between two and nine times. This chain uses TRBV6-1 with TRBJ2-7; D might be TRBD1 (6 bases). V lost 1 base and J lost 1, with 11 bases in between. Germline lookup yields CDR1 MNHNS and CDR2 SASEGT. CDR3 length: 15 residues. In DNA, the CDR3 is TGTGCCAGCAGTGAAGGACAGGCTATATCCTACGAGCAGTACTTC. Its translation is CASSEGQAISYEQYF.

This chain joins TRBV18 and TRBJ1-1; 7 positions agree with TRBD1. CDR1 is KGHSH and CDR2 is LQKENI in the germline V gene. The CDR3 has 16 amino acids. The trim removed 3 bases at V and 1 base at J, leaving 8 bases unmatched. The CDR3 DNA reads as TGTGCCAGCTCACCCCAACAGGGGTGGGAGAACACTGAAGCTTTCTTT. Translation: CASSPQQGWENTEAFF.

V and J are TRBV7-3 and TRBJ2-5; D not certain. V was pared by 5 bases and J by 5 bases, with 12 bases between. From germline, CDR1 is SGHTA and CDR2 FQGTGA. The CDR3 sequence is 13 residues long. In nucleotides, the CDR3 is TGTGCCAGCAGCCCAGGAGCGACGGAGACCCAGTACTTC. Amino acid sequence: CASSPGATETQYF. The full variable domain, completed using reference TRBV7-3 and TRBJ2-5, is GAGVSQTPSNKVTEKGKYVELRCDPISGHTALYWYRQSLGQGPEFLIYFQGTGAADDSGLPNDRFFAVRPEGSVSTLKIQRTERGDSAVYLCASSPGATETQYFGPGTRLLVL.

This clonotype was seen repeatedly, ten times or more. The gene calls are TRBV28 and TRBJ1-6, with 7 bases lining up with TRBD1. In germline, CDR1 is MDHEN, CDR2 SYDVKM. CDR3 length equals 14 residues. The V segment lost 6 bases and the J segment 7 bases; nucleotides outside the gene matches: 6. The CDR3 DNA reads TGTGCCAGCAGGACGACAGGGCTCAATTCACCCCTCCACTTT. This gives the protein CASRTTGLNSPLHF.

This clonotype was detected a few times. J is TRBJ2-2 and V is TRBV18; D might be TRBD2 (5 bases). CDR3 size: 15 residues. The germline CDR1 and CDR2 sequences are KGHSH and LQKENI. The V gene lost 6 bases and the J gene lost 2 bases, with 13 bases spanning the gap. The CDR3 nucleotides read TGTGCCAGCTCGACTAATCCGGGAAACACCGGGGAGCTGTTTTTT. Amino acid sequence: CASSTNPGNTGELFF.

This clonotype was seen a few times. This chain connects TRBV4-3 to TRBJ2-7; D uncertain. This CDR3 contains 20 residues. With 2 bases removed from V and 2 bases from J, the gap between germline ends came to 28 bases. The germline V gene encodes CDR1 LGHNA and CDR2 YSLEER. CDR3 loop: CASSQWVSRPTGSETYEQYF. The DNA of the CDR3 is TGCGCCAGCAGCCAATGGGTTTCGCGTCCTACTGGTTCCGAGACCTACGAGCAGTACTTC.

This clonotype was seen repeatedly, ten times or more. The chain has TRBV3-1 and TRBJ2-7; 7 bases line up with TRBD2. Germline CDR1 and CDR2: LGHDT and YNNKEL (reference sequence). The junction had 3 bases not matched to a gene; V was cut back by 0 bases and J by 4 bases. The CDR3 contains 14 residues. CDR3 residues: CASSQDASGYEQYF. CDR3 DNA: TGTGCCAGCAGCCAAGATGCTAGCGGTTACGAGCAGTACTTC.

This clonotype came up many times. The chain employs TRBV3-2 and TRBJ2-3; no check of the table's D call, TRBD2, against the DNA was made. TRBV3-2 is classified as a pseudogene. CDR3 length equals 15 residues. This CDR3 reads CASSQVGRRVDTQYF. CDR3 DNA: TGTGCCAGCAGCCAAGTCGGGAGAAGAGTAGATACGCAGTATTTT.

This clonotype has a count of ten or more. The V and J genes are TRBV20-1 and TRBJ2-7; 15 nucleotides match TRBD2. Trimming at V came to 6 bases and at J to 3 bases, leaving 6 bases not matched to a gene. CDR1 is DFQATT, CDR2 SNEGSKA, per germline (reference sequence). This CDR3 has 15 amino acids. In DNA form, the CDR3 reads TGCAGTGCCCCCGGACTAGCGGGGGGGGGCTACGAGCAGTACTTC. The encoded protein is CSAPGLAGGGYEQYF.

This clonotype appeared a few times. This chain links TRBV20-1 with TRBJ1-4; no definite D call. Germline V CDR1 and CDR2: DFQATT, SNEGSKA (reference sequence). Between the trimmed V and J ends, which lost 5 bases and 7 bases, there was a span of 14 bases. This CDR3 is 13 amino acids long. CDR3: CSAAGLLAEKLFF. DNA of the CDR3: TGCAGTGCTGCCGGCCTCTTGGCTGAAAAACTGTTTTTT.